This TCR beta chain was identified during a study of blood T cell repertoires in COVID-19. Germline V gene lookup returns CDR1 LNHDA and CDR2 SQIVND (reference sequence). Trimming removed 6 bases from V and 0 bases from J, with 8 bases in between. The CDR3 runs 13 residues. Study processing details: Scientists estimated how many nucleated cells there were by amplifying reference gene primers. The repertoire was sequenced with immunoSEQ multiplex PCR; TCRdb's copy has only in-frame clones and lacks some. V, J and clone size were drawn from that table, and D and trimming were deduced from the DNA. The sample holds about 270,000 clones, 85% to 90% seen once.

This chain links TRBV19 with TRBJ1-1; possibly TRBD1 for D (5 bases). Sequencing was done on a sample of PBMCs or T cells enriched from blood (not recorded which). This receptor was obtained from a woman younger than 30 who had recovered from COVID-19. CDR3 DNA sequence: TGTGCCAGTAGGGACACCTTGAACACTGAAGCTTTCTTT. This gives the protein CASRDTLNTEAFF.